The subject of this entry is one T cell receptor (beta chain). Antigen: not known. This entry belongs to a study of OX40 agonist ivuxolimab in advanced cancers. Study context: Ivuxolimab, an antibody acting as an agonist of OX40 (CD134), was used to treat patients. Under the entry rules, prior anti-PD-1, anti-PD-L1 or anti-CTLA-4 therapy was allowed, and about 40% had some. Study-level findings and limits: Expanded clones were, on average, more numerous in CD8+ T cells than in CD4+.

Libraries were prepared by immunoSEQ multiplex PCR; TCRdb keeps only in-frame clonotypes and omits some of them. The data show 20,000 or so clones, more than 80% seen once. Per the germline V gene, CDR1 is MNHEY and CDR2 is SMNVEV (reference sequence). V lost 6 bases to trimming and J lost 0 bases, with 9 bases between them. This CDR3 is 14 amino acids long. Blood was sampled at baseline, cycle 4 day 1, and cycle 7 day 1. This clonotype was sampled from an adult with an advanced solid tumor such as melanoma, head and neck, liver or kidney cancer. The chain joins TRBV27 to TRBJ2-1; tentatively, D is TRBD1 (5 bases). The sample here was CD4+ or CD8+ T cells sorted from blood, taken in a trial of the OX40 agonist ivuxolimab. The CDR3 DNA reads as TGTGCCAGCAGGGGGCAGAGCTCCTACAATGAGCAGTTCTTC. Its translation is CASRGQSSYNEQFF.